Listed here are 5 T cell receptor beta chains from one sample, sequenced in a study of T cell changes during pregnancy in multiple sclerosis. Clones were sequenced by immunoSEQ multiplex PCR, and TCRdb holds only the in-frame ones, with some missing. The sample yields approximately 22,000 clones, 88% seen once. The material sequenced was CD4+ T cells from peripheral blood mononuclear cells, taken in the first trimester of pregnancy. All receptors derive from a female donor in good health, enrolled as a control in a pregnancy study.

The chain carries TRBV5-4 and TRBJ1-1, with 9 nucleotides matching TRBD1. CDR3 length: 16 residues. The V gene's germline CDR1 is SGHNT and CDR2 YYREEE (reference sequence). V shed 4 bases, J shed 3 bases, and the junction held 10 bases outside the gene matches. DNA of the CDR3: TGTGCCAGCAGCCCCGGGACAGGGATCGAGGACACTGAAGCTTTCTTT. Protein product: CASSPGTGIEDTEAFF.

This sequence joins TRBV7-6 and TRBJ2-5; 8 nucleotides line up with TRBD1. The CDR3 totals 15 residues. Trimming took 1 base from V and 5 from J; bases not matched to a gene: 6. Germline CDR1 reads SGHVS; CDR2 reads FNYEAQ. As DNA, the CDR3 is TGTGCCAGCAGCTTAGAAAGACAGGGGAGGGAGACCCAGTACTTC. Amino acid sequence: CASSLERQGRETQYF.

The chain employs TRBV6-6 and TRBJ1-2; perhaps TRBD1 as D (6 bases). From germline, CDR1 is MNHNY and CDR2 SVGAGI (reference sequence). The length of the CDR3 is 14 residues. V dropped 5 bases and J dropped 4 bases, with 14 bases sitting between them. The CDR3 spells CASSTQDSVYGYTF. CDR3 coding DNA: TGTGCCAGCAGTACCCAGGACAGTGTCTATGGCTACACCTTC.

This clone has more than one count but fewer than ten. This rearrangement joins TRBV30 to TRBJ1-1; the D gene is possibly TRBD1 (5 bases). V shed 3 bases and J shed 0 bases, with 14 bases lying between them. The CDR3 has 15 amino acids. Germline values: CDR1 GTSNPN, CDR2 SVGIG (reference sequence). CDR3 bases: TGTGCCTGGAGGGGTACGACAGAAGTGAACACTGAAGCTTTCTTT. Translated, it gives CAWRGTTEVNTEAFF.

The J gene is TRBJ2-7, the V gene TRBV5-5, with D tentatively TRBD1 (6 bases). Germline V CDR1 and CDR2: SGHKS, YYEKEE (reference sequence). Trimming took 1 base from V and 2 from J, leaving 10 bases between them. This CDR3 comprises 14 residues. The CDR3 DNA sequence: TGTGCCAGCAGCTTGAGGGACACCACCTACGAGCAGTACTTC. Translating gives CASSLRDTTYEQYF.